Below, 7 T cell receptor beta chains from the same sample are listed, as sequenced in a study of cytomegalovirus exposure and HLA in healthy donors. Use of 60 Vbeta and 13 Jbeta primers characterized the PCR. The repertoire was sequenced with immunoSEQ multiplex PCR; TCRdb's copy has only in-frame clones and lacks some. The sample consists of fewer than 200,000 clones, 72% of them appearing once. The sequenced sample was PBMCs. These receptors all come from a human donor in good health.

The gene calls are TRBV19 and TRBJ1-2, with 7 bases matching TRBD1. Germline V CDR1 and CDR2: LNHDA, SQIVND (reference sequence). J gave up 3 bases and V 4 bases, and 8 bases lay outside the gene matches. This CDR3 contains 15 residues. CDR3 nucleotides: TGTGCCAGTAGTACCCCCCGACAGGGCGACTATGGCTACACCTTC. Translated, it gives CASSTPRQGDYGYTF.

The gene calls are TRBV18 and TRBJ1-2, with 11 bases lining up with TRBD1. The junction had 20 bases not matched to a gene; V was cut back by 5 bases and J by 3 bases. CDR1 is KGHSH, CDR2 LQKENI, per germline. The CDR3 totals 20 residues. This chain's CDR3 is CASSSNAIITRDRGDYGYTF. The DNA of the CDR3 is TGTGCCAGCTCATCAAATGCTATTATTACCCGGGACAGGGGGGACTATGGCTACACCTTC. The variable domain in full, completed from reference TRBV18 and TRBJ1-2, reads NAGVMQNPRHLVRRRGQEARLRCSPMKGHSHVYWYRQLPEEGLKFMVYLQKENIIDESGMPKERFSAEFPKEGPSILRIQQVVRGDSAAYFCASSSNAIITRDRGDYGYTFGSGTRLTVV.

This chain connects TRBV9 to TRBJ2-7; 8 positions match TRBD2. This CDR3 has 14 amino acids. The V gene end was trimmed by 0 bases and the J gene end by 4 bases; junction bases not matched to a gene: 3. Germline V gives CDR1 SGDLS, CDR2 YYNGEE. The chain's CDR3 is CASSVGPGGYEQYF. The CDR3 DNA is TGTGCCAGCAGCGTAGGGCCGGGGGGGTACGAGCAGTACTTC.

The sample holds a few counts of this clone. The chain joins TRBV25-1 to TRBJ1-1; weak D call: TRBD1 (5 bases). This CDR3 spans 14 amino acids. Trimming took off 4 bases at V and 1 base at J, with 10 bases between the two ends. Germline V gives CDR1 MGHDK, CDR2 SYGVNS. CDR3 DNA: TGTGCCAGCAGTGTTTCGGGGGGGAACACTGAAGCTTTCTTT. This encodes CASSVSGGNTEAFF.

V and J are TRBV10-2 and TRBJ1-1; possible D gene TRBD1, 6 bases. The CDR3 runs to 13 residues. Trimming cost V 6 bases and J 1 base, with 9 bases left between them. CDR1 and CDR2 (germline): WSHSY, SAAADI. The chain's CDR3 is CASRGQPNTEAFF. CDR3 nucleotides: TGCGCCAGCAGAGGACAGCCGAACACTGAAGCTTTCTTT.

This sequence joins TRBV6-5 and TRBJ1-4; 10 bases match TRBD1. The CDR3 has 14 residues. The V gene's germline CDR1 is MNHEY and CDR2 SVGAGI. V was clipped by 7 bases and J by 7 bases; unmatched bases: 6. The CDR3 bases are TGTGCCAGCACCTCCGGGACAGGGGTTGAAAAACTGTTTTTT. It is translated as CASTSGTGVEKLFF.

In this sample, this clone turned up once. CDR3 residues: CASSQVGLGEQFF. CDR3 bases: TGCGCCAGCAGCCAAGTCGGGTTGGGTGAGCAGTTCTTC. The chain uses TRBV4-1 and TRBJ2-1; D is unclear. Trimming removed 1 base at V and 9 bases at J, with 10 bases between. There are 13 residues in the CDR3. Germline-derived CDR1 and CDR2 are MGHRA and YSYEKL.